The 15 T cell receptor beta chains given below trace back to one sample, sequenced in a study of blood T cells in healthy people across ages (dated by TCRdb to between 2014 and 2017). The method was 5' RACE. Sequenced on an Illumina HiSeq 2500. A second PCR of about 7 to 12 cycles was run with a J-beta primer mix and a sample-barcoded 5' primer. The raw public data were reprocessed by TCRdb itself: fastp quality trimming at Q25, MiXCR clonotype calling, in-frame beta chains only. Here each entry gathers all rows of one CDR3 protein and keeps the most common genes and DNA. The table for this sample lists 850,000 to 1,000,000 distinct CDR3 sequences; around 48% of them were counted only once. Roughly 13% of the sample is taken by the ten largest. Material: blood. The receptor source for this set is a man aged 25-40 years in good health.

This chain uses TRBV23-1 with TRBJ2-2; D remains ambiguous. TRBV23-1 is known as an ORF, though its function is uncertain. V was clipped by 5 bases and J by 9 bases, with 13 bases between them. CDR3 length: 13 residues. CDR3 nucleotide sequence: TGCGCCAGCAGTGAACACTCGTCGAGGGAGCTGTTTTTT. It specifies CASSEHSSRELFF.

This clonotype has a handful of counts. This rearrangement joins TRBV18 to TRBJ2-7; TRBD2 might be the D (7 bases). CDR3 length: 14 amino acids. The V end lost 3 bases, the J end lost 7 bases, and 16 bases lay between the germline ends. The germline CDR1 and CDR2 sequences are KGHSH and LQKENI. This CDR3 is CASSPLVGGREQYF. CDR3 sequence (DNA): TGTGCCAGCTCACCCCTCGTCGGGGGGCGAGAGCAGTACTTC.

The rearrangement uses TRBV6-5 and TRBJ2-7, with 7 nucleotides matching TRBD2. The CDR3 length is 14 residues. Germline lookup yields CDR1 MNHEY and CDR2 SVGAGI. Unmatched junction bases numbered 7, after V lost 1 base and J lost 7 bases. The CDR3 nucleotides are TGTGCCAGCAGTTACTTTGGACTAGTTGTTGAGCAGTACTTC. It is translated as CASSYFGLVVEQYF.

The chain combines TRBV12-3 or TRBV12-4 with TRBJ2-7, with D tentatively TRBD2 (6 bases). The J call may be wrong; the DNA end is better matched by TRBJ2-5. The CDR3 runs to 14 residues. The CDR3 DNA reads TGTGCCAGCAGTTTCTACGGGGGTTGGGAGACCCAGTACTTC. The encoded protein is CASSFYGGWETQYF.

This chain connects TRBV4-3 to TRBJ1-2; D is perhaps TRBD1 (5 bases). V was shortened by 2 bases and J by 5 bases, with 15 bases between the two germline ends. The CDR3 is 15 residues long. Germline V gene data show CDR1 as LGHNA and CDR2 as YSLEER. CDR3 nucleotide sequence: TGCGCCAGCAGCCAATCGGAGCCGGGGGGTTATGGCTACACCTTC. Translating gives CASSQSEPGGYGYTF.

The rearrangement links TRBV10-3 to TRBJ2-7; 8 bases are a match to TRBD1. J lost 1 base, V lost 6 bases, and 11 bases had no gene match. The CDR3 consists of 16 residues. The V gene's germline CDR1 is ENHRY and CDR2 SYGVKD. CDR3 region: CAIRESTGEVSYEQYF. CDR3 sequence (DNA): TGTGCCATCAGGGAATCGACAGGGGAAGTATCCTACGAGCAGTACTTC.

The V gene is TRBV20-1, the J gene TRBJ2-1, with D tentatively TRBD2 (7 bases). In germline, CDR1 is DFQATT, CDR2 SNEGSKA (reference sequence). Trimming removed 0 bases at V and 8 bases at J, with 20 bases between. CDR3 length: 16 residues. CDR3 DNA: TGCAGTGCTAGAGAAGGGGGGGGGGCCATGTGGGATGAGCAGTTCTTC. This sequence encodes CSAREGGGAMWDEQFF.

The CDR3 loop reads CASSLREQSEAFF. The CDR3 DNA is TGCGCCAGCAGCTTGAGAGAACAGTCTGAAGCTTTCTTT. The chain employs TRBV5-1 and TRBJ1-1; no firm D call. Germline V gene lookup returns CDR1 SGHRS and CDR2 YFSETQ. The CDR3 loop spans 13 amino acids. The ends were cut back, 1 base at V and 6 bases at J, with 10 bases in the middle.

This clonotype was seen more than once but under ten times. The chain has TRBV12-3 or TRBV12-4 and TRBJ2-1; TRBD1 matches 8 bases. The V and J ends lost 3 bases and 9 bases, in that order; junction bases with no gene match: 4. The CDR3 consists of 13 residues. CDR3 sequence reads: CASSFSGGSEQFF. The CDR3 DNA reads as TGTGCCAGCAGTTTTTCAGGGGGCAGTGAGCAGTTCTTC.

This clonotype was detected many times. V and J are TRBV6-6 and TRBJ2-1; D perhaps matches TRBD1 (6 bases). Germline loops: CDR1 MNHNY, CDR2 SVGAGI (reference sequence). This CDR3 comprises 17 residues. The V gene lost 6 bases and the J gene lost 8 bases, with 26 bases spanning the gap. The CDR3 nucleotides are TGTGCCAGCAGGGCCCCCAGGGGCGGCTTGAGCCACGATGAGCAGTTCTTC. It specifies CASRAPRGGLSHDEQFF.

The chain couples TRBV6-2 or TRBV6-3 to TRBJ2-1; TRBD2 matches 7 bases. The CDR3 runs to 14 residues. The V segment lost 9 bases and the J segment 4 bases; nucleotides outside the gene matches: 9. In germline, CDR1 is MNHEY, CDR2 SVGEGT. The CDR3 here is CASSAGAAYNEQFF. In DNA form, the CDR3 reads TGTGCCAGTTCTGCGGGAGCGGCGTACAATGAGCAGTTCTTC.

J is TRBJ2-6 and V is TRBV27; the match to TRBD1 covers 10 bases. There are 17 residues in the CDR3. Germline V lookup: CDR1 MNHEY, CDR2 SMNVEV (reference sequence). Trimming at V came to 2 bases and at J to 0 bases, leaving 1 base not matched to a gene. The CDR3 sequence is CASSLGTGASGANVLTF. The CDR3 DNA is TGTGCCAGCAGTTTAGGGACAGGGGCCTCTGGGGCCAACGTCCTGACTTTC.

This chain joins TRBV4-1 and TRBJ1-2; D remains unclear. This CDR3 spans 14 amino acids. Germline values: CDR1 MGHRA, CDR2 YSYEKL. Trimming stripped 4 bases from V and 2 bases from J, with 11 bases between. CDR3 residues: CASSPEEANYGYTF. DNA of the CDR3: TGCGCCAGCAGCCCTGAGGAGGCCAACTATGGCTACACCTTC.

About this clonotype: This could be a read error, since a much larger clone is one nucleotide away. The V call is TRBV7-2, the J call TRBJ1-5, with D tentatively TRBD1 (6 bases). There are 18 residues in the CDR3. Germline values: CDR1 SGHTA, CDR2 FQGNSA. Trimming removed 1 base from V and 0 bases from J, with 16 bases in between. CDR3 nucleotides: TGTGCCAGCAGCTTAGGGGTGCAGGGGCAGGTTAGCAATCAGCCCCAGCATTTT. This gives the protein CASSLGVQGQVSNQPQHF.

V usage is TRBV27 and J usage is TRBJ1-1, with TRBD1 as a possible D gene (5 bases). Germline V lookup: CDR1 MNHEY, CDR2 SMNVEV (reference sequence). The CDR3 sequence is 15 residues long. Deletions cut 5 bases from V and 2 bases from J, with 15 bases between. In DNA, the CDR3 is TGTGCCAGCAGTGACGGGGCTACTGAAAACACTGAAGCTTTCTTT. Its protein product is CASSDGATENTEAFF.